Listed below are T cell receptor beta chains from one sample, sequenced in a study of shared clonotypes between healthy human individuals. The table came from immunoSEQ multiplex PCR; TCRdb's copy has only in-frame clones and leaves some out. The data show roughly 1 million clones, around four fifths seen once. Source material: memory CD4+ T cells sorted from blood. The receptors stem from a man aged 18 to 30 in good health. CDR3s include the opening cysteine and the closing phenylalanine or tryptophan. Fields, in order: J gene, D gene, V gene, clone size, CDR3 DNA, CDR3 protein. D genes are given only for firm matches. Only some rows state a clone size, as once, few, many or a class for expanded clones.

>TRBJ2-5|NA|TRBV11-2|NA
TGTGCCAGCAGCGGGACGCCTCAAGAGACCCAGTACTTC
CASSGTPQETQYF
>TRBJ1-2|TRBD1|TRBV28|few
TGTGCCAGCCGCCTTACCGGGACAGCTAATGGCTACACCTTC
CASRLTGTANGYTF
>TRBJ2-7|TRBD2|TRBV5-6|NA
TGTGCCAGCAGCATCGGACTAGACCCCTACGAGCAGTACTTC
CASSIGLDPYEQYF
>TRBJ1-3|TRBD1|TRBV30|NA
TGTGCCTGGGGCACAGGGGGCTCTGGAAACACCATATATTTT
CAWGTGGSGNTIYF
>TRBJ2-5|NA|TRBV5-8|NA
TGTGCCAGCAGCTTGGAAGGGTCCAGGGCAGAGACCCAGTACTTC
CASSLEGSRAETQYF
>TRBJ2-1|NA|TRBV21-1|NA
TGTGCCAGCACGTATTGTCATAGCTCCTACAATGAGCAGTTCTTC
CASTYCHSSYNEQFF
>TRBJ1-3|NA|TRBV5-5|NA
TGTGCCAGCACCAACAGTGGGGTGCCTGGAAACACCATATATTTT
CASTNSGVPGNTIYF
>TRBJ1-3|NA|TRBV30|NA
TGTGCCTGGAGGCTGTTCTCTGGAAACACCATATATTTT
CAWRLFSGNTIYF
>TRBJ2-3|TRBD1|TRBV7-9|NA
TGTGCCAGCAGCTTAGATGGGGACAGGAGTACGCAGTATTTT
CASSLDGDRSTQYF
>TRBJ2-2|NA|TRBV27|few
TGTGCCAGCAGTACCCGGAGCTCGAACACCGGGGAGCTGTTTTTT
CASSTRSSNTGELFF
>TRBJ1-2|TRBD1|TRBV5-4|NA
TGTGCCATGATACCGGGAACAGGGGGAGGCTATGGCTACACCTTC
CAMIPGTGGGYGYTF
>TRBJ2-3|TRBD2|TRBV7-9|NA
TGTGCCAGCAGCTTGGGGACTAGCGGGGGCACAGATACGCAGTATTTT
CASSLGTSGGTDTQYF
>TRBJ2-7|TRBD1|TRBV7-2|NA
TGTGCCAGCAGCTTTCCTGAGACAGGGAAGCAGTACTTC
CASSFPETGKQYF
>TRBJ2-7|TRBD2|TRBV6-6|NA
TGTGCCAGCAGTGTAGCGGGAGGGCCTCACGCCTACTTC
CASSVAGGPHAYF
>TRBJ2-3|NA|TRBV10-1|once
TGCGCCAGCAGTTTCCAGGGCACAGATACGCAGTATTTT
CASSFQGTDTQYF
>TRBJ2-1|TRBD2|TRBV12-5|NA
TGTGCTAGTGGTCGGGGACTAGCGGAGCACAATGAGCAGTTCTTC
CASGRGLAEHNEQFF
>TRBJ2-6|NA|TRBV19|few
TGTGCCAGTAGCTCAGACCGGGCTGGGGCCAACGTCCTGACTTTC
CASSSDRAGANVLTF
>TRBJ2-7|TRBD2|TRBV10-2|NA
TGCGCCAGCAGTGAGTCGAGGGGGTTAGCGGGAGGATATGAGCAGTACTTC
CASSESRGLAGGYEQYF
>TRBJ1-1|NA|TRBV6-1|few
TGTGCCAGCAGTGCTCGGGCGCAGAACACTGAAGCTTTCTTT
CASSARAQNTEAFF
>TRBJ2-1|TRBD1|TRBV2|NA
TGTGCCAGCAGAATAGACAGGGGTGGGAACAATGAGCAGTTCTTC
CASRIDRGGNNEQFF
>TRBJ2-3|NA|TRBV11-2|NA
TGTGCCAGCAGGAAGGAATCTTTTCGGAATACGCAGTATTTT
CASRKESFRNTQYF
>TRBJ1-3|NA|TRBV4-1|NA
TGCGCCAGCAGCCAAGATTCGACCAGGGCGTTCGCGGGGAACACCATATATTTT
CASSQDSTRAFAGNTIYF
>TRBJ2-2|TRBD1|TRBV28|NA
TGTGCCAGCAGACCCAGGGGGCTGGGCACCGGGGAGCTGTTTTTT
CASRPRGLGTGELFF
>TRBJ1-6|NA|TRBV30|NA
TGTGCCTGGAGTCGACCCCCGACAAGTTTTTGGTCTAATTCACCCCTCCACTTT
CAWSRPPTSFWSNSPLHF
>TRBJ1-1|TRBD1|TRBV5-1|few
TGCGCCAGCAGCTACGACAGGGGGTCCAACACTGAAGCTTTCTTT
CASSYDRGSNTEAFF
>TRBJ2-7|NA|TRBV2|NA
TGTGCCAGCATCGACCCCTACGAGCAGTACTTC
CASIDPYEQYF
>TRBJ2-7|TRBD1|TRBV5-5|NA
TGTGCCAGCAGCCGCGGGACAGGGGGCCCCTACGAGCAGTACTTC
CASSRGTGGPYEQYF
>TRBJ1-2|NA|TRBV5-6|NA
TGTGCCAGCAGCTTGGAACAGAGACCATGGAGAGGCTACACCTTC
CASSLEQRPWRGYTF